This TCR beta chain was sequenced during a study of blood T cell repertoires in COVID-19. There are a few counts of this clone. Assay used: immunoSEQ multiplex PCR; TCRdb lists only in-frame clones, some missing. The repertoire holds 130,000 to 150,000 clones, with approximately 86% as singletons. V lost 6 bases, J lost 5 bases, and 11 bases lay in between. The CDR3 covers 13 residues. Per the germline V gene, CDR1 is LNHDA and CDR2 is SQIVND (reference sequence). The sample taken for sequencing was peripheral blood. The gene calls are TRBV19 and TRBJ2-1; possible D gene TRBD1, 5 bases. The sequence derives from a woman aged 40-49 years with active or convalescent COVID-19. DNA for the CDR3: TGTGCCAGTAGGGGGCGCCGGAACAATGAGCAGTTCTTC. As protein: CASRGRRNNEQFF.